This T cell receptor (beta chain) was captured by sequencing in a study of T cell responses to AZD1222 COVID-19 vaccine. Findings of the study overall: Of the AZD1222 recipients, only 5 or 6 were seropositive at baseline.

Here immunoSEQ multiplex PCR was the method, and the copy in TCRdb shows in-frame clones only, minus some. This table holds some 100,000 clones, about nine tenths found once. The CDR3 is made up of 14 amino acids. Between the trimmed V and J ends, which lost 6 bases and 1 base, there was a span of 12 bases. CDR1 and CDR2 (germline): SGHNT, YENEEA. On this clone: Antigen specificity is unknown.

The TCR was taken from an adult in good health. The chain joins TRBV11-3 to TRBJ2-5; possibly TRBD1 or TRBD2 for D (6 bases each). This material consisted of peripheral blood, taken on day 0 of AZD1222 vaccination. For the CDR3, the DNA is TGTGCCAGCAGTTCGGGGGCACTCCAAGAGACCCAGTACTTC. Encoded protein: CASSSGALQETQYF.